These T cell receptor beta chains were read from a single sample in a study of read filtering for tumor transcriptome and immune sequencing. MiXCR was run by TCRdb on the reads, yielding one entry per CDR3 protein. The table lists 60,000 to 75,000 distinct CDR3 sequences, roughly 19% of them singletons. Material: a population of CD138-negative cells sorted from bone marrow. These receptors came from a donor aged 40 or over with multiple myeloma. Both conserved end residues are part of each CDR3.

len,v_gene,j_gene,CDR3aa
15,TRBV2,TRBJ2-1,CASTSTGQGYNEQFF
17,TRBV4-1,TRBJ2-2,CASSQVQLVRNTGELFF
13,TRBV28,TRBJ1-2,CASRETANYGYTF
13,TRBV20-1,TRBJ1-1,CSASLGVKTEAFF
16,TRBV18,TRBJ2-1,CASSPPGLAGGLEQFF
12,TRBV6-1,TRBJ1-1,CASSETGTEAFF
15,TRBV7-3,TRBJ2-1,CASSVAGGENNEQFF
15,TRBV5-1,TRBJ2-2,CASSFAVGATGELFF
16,TRBV6-6,TRBJ2-2,CASSYPGRGVPGELFF
14,TRBV20-1,TRBJ2-5,CSARDLWQRETQYF
20,TRBV5-1,TRBJ2-1,CASSLGQRTSGRAGYNEQFF
15,TRBV3-1,TRBJ2-2,CASSQDHGLNGELFF
15,TRBV21-1,TRBJ2-1,CASSSRRQGACEQFF
16,TRBV7-8,TRBJ1-4,CASRGRGEETNEKLFF
16,TRBV12-3/TRBV12-4,TRBJ2-3,CASSISAGGVVNTQYF
13,TRBV20-1,TRBJ2-3,CSATGLGTDTQYF
12,TRBV2,TRBJ1-2,CASNPIPGGYTF
15,TRBV3-1,TRBJ1-1,CASNHRGGMNTEASF
11,TRBV28,TRBJ2-7,CASSLGYEQYF
19,TRBV4-2,TRBJ2-3,CASSQDDWTSGTSTDTQYF
15,TRBV11-2,TRBJ2-7,CASSRGTSRSYEQYF
15,TRBV14,TRBJ2-1,CASSPAGGPYNEQFF
15,TRBV7-9,TRBJ2-4,CASSPAGGSGDIQYF
16,TRBV5-6,TRBJ2-7,CASSPRGGASSYEQYF
15,TRBV20-1,TRBJ2-4,CSARLPGGAKNIQYF
15,TRBV5-1,TRBJ1-1,CASSFSPQGSTEAFF
15,TRBV2,TRBJ2-7,CASGSVRAGTYEQYF
15,TRBV3-1,TRBJ2-3,CASSPRWESTDTQYF
15,TRBV6-6,TRBJ1-3,CASSLTEGSGNTIYF
14,TRBV20-1,TRBJ2-4,CSAPRTLAKNIQYF
14,TRBV20-1,TRBJ1-1,CSASFQTMNTEAFF
16,TRBV29-1,TRBJ2-1,CSAEPRTGGRGNEQFF
15,TRBV18,TRBJ2-1,CASSPGTSGRAEQFF